These 30 T cell receptor beta chains were all obtained from the same sample, sequenced in a study of technical replicates of blood from a few donors. The data were produced by immunoSEQ multiplex PCR, yet TCRdb's version contains in-frame clones alone and is incomplete. Seen here are about 67,000 clones, 95% to 98% observed once, and the top ten hold around 0.16%. Specimen: T cells isolated from PBMCs. These receptors were collected from a human donor in good health.

The chain is built from TRBV2 and TRBJ1-5, with D uncertain. Trimming cost V 5 bases and J 9 bases, with 8 bases left between them. CDR3 size: 11 residues. Germline V gene data show CDR1 as SNHLY and CDR2 as FYNNEI. CDR3 sequence: CASSQRRPQHF. DNA of the CDR3: TGTGCCAGCAGTCAACGGAGGCCCCAGCATTTT.

The genes are TRBV28 and TRBJ1-2; D not resolved. Germline V CDR1 and CDR2: MDHEN, SYDVKM. This CDR3 is built from 13 residues. V lost 6 bases and J lost 3, with 11 bases in between. The CDR3 region is CASSPGVYYGYTF. CDR3 nucleotides: TGTGCCAGCAGCCCCGGGGTCTACTATGGCTACACCTTC.

The chain uses TRBV6-5 and TRBJ2-1, with D uncertain. This CDR3 has 15 amino acids. Trimming took 5 bases from V and 0 from J, leaving 11 bases between them. From germline, CDR1 is MNHEY and CDR2 SVGAGI. CDR3 region: CASSGRLASYNEQFF. The CDR3 DNA reads as TGTGCCAGCAGTGGCAGGCTGGCCTCCTACAATGAGCAGTTCTTC.

The chain couples TRBV29-1 to TRBJ1-5; D perhaps matches TRBD1 (5 bases). Trimming took 4 bases from V and 10 from J, leaving 17 bases between them. This CDR3 region has 13 residues. Germline V gene sequence: CDR1 SQVTM, CDR2 ANQGSEA. The CDR3 loop is CSVVTGGGGPQHF. The CDR3 bases are TGCAGCGTTGTTACAGGCGGGGGTGGACCCCAGCATTTT.

Here the CDR3 DNA reads TGTGCCAGCAGTTCCTCCGGGACAGGGGGGTATGGCTACACCTTC. This codes for CASSSSGTGGYGYTF. The gene calls are TRBV11-3 and TRBJ1-2; 11 bases match TRBD1. With 6 bases clipped from V and 5 bases from J, the junction kept 8 bases outside the gene matches. The CDR3 length is 15 residues. In germline, CDR1 is SGHNT, CDR2 YENEEA.

This chain links TRBV27 with TRBJ2-7; D may be TRBD2 (7 bases). The CDR3 consists of 14 residues. The germline V gene encodes CDR1 MNHEY and CDR2 SMNVEV (reference sequence). V dropped 5 bases and J dropped 3 bases, with 14 bases sitting between them. The CDR3 DNA reads as TGTGCCAGCAGTGGGGGGGGAGGGGGCTACGAGCAGTACTTC. Translating gives CASSGGGGGYEQYF.

V gene TRBV9 combines with J gene TRBJ1-2, with D possibly matching TRBD1 (5 bases). This CDR3 is built from 15 residues. Trimming removed 2 bases at V and 2 bases at J, with 13 bases between. Germline CDR1 reads SGDLS; CDR2 reads YYNGEE. The CDR3 DNA follows: TGTGCCAGCAGCGTGACAGCCACCGAAAACTATGGCTACACCTTC. This translates into CASSVTATENYGYTF.

The chain is built from TRBV11-3 and TRBJ2-5; 7 bases match TRBD1. After removal of 6 bases from V and 2 bases from J, the junction contained 15 bases not matched to a gene. The CDR3 extends over 17 amino acids. The germline V gene encodes CDR1 SGHNT and CDR2 YENEEA. The CDR3 protein is CASSPGLSTGSQETQYF. The CDR3 DNA is TGTGCCAGCAGTCCAGGGCTTTCGACAGGGAGTCAAGAGACCCAGTACTTC.

The J gene is TRBJ2-3, the V gene TRBV2; 13 bases agree with TRBD2. The V gene end was trimmed by 8 bases and the J gene end by 2 bases; junction bases not matched to a gene: 4. Germline V lookup: CDR1 SNHLY, CDR2 FYNNEI. The CDR3 runs to 15 residues. CDR3 in DNA: TGTGCCAGCGGCGGGACTAGCGGGACCACAGATACGCAGTATTTT. Translating it yields CASGGTSGTTDTQYF.

The sample holds one count of this clone. The chain combines TRBV5-1 with TRBJ1-3; 7 bases map to TRBD1. CDR1 and CDR2 (germline): SGHRS, YFSETQ. The CDR3 spans 20 residues. V was clipped by 1 base and J by 3 bases; unmatched bases: 19. The CDR3 loop reads CASSLWGTADTGAFGNTIYF. The CDR3, as DNA: TGCGCCAGCAGCTTGTGGGGGACCGCCGATACAGGGGCTTTTGGAAACACCATATATTTT.

The chain carries TRBV2 and TRBJ2-1; no firm D call. The V and J ends lost 3 bases and 5 bases respectively, with 17 bases between them. The CDR3 has 16 amino acids. From germline, CDR1 is SNHLY and CDR2 FYNNEI. The CDR3 loop reads CASSDGWATYNNEQFF. DNA of the CDR3: TGTGCCAGCAGTGATGGTTGGGCGACCTACAACAATGAGCAGTTCTTC.

V is TRBV5-8 and J is TRBJ1-3; D gene uncertain. V was shortened by 3 bases and J by 4 bases, with 5 bases between the two germline ends. Germline V gene data show CDR1 as SGHTS and CDR2 as YDEGEE. The CDR3 covers 12 residues. The CDR3 DNA reads TGTGCCAGCAGCTGGAGGGGAAACACCATATATTTT. The encoded protein is CASSWRGNTIYF.

The CDR3 sequence is CASSRGISNQPQHF. The CDR3 nucleotides are TGTGCCAGCAGCCGGGGTATCTCCAATCAGCCCCAGCATTTT. The chain joins TRBV7-9 to TRBJ1-5; D ambiguous. Looked up from germline, CDR1 is SEHNR and CDR2 is FQNEAQ (reference sequence). The CDR3 covers 14 residues. The ends were cut back, 5 bases at V and 3 bases at J, with 11 bases in the middle.

In DNA form, the CDR3 reads TGTGCCAGCAGCCAAGAGACTACTAGCTACGGGGAGCTGTTTTTT. This translates into CASSQETTSYGELFF. The J gene is TRBJ2-2, the V gene TRBV4-2; the D gene is possibly TRBD2 (6 bases). Trimming took off 0 bases at V and 7 bases at J, with 12 bases between the two ends. CDR1 and CDR2 (germline): LGHNA, YNFKEQ. CDR3 length: 15 residues.

The J gene is TRBJ2-4, the V gene TRBV29-1; 16 positions match TRBD2. The V segment lost 7 bases and the J segment 15 bases; nucleotides outside the gene matches: 9. Germline V lookup: CDR1 SQVTM, CDR2 ANQGSEA. This CDR3 has 13 amino acids. CDR3 in DNA: TGCAGCGCTGAGGGGACTAGCGGGGGGGCCCCGTACTTC. Residues: CSAEGTSGGAPYF.

The chain joins TRBV27 to TRBJ1-1, with a weak D call TRBD1 (6 bases). There are 12 residues in the CDR3. The germline V gene encodes CDR1 MNHEY and CDR2 SMNVEV (reference sequence). V gave up 7 bases and J gave up 8 bases, with 14 bases separating them. CDR3 sequence reads: CASNRWGGEAFF. CDR3 nucleotides: TGTGCCAGCAACCGGTGGGGGGGCGAAGCTTTCTTT.

This chain joins TRBV4-1 and TRBJ2-3, with TRBD2 identical over 9 bases. Losses at the gene ends were 0 bases for V and 2 bases for J; bases not matched to a gene: 9. Germline CDR1 MGHRA, CDR2 YSYEKL. The CDR3 sequence is 18 residues long. The CDR3 region is CASSQDPPLAGVTDTQYF. The CDR3 DNA reads TGCGCCAGCAGCCAAGACCCTCCACTAGCGGGCGTCACAGATACGCAGTATTTT.

This clone is a singleton in its sample. The V call is TRBV28, the J call TRBJ2-7, with 9 bases fitting TRBD1. CDR1 and CDR2 from the germline V gene are MDHEN and SYDVKM. J was trimmed by 5 bases and V by 6 bases; bases with no gene match: 11. The length of the CDR3 is 15 residues. For the CDR3, the DNA is TGTGCCAGCAGGCCTATCGGGGACAGGGCCCACGAGCAGTACTTC. Encoded protein: CASRPIGDRAHEQYF.

This chain connects TRBV5-1 to TRBJ2-3; D is undetermined. V was cut by 0 bases and J by 1 base, with 12 bases left in between. CDR1 and CDR2 from the germline V gene are SGHRS and YFSETQ. The CDR3 length is 16 residues. The CDR3 DNA follows: TGCGCCAGCAGCTTGGAGGCTAGTCAAGGCACAGATACGCAGTATTTT. It translates to CASSLEASQGTDTQYF. Drawing the rest from reference TRBV5-1 and TRBJ2-3, the complete variable domain is KAGVTQTPRYLIKTRGQQVTLSCSPISGHRSVSWYQQTPGQGLQFLFEYFSETQRNKGNFPGRFSGRQFSNSRSEMNVSTLELGDSALYLCASSLEASQGTDTQYFGPGTRLTVL.

This rearrangement joins TRBV29-1 to TRBJ2-7; 7 nucleotides agree with TRBD1. Germline V gives CDR1 SQVTM, CDR2 ANQGSEA. The CDR3 is 14 amino acids. Trimming removed 6 bases from V and 5 bases from J; junction bases left unmatched: 13. CDR3 nucleotide sequence: TGCAGCGTCGGCCATGGGACAGCTGGCGACGAGCAGTACTTC. Its translation is CSVGHGTAGDEQYF.

The table lists this clone with a count of one. J is TRBJ1-4 and V is TRBV5-8; 7 bases match TRBD1. There are 15 residues in the CDR3. V lost 3 bases and J lost 5; bases outside the gene matches: 7. Germline V CDR1 and CDR2: SGHTS, YDEGEE. The CDR3 region has the DNA TGTGCCAGCAGCTGGATTGGGACAGAGAATGAAAAACTGTTTTTT. Translation: CASSWIGTENEKLFF. The complete variable domain, with remaining parts taken from reference TRBV5-8 and TRBJ1-4, reads EAGVTQSPTHLIKTRGQQATLRCSPISGHTSVYWYQQALGLGLQFLLWYDEGEERNRGNFPPRFSGRQFPNYSSELNVNALELEDSALYLCASSWIGTENEKLFFGSGTQLSVL.

This chain joins TRBV4-1 and TRBJ1-5; TRBD1 aligns across 9 bases. CDR1 and CDR2 from the germline V gene are MGHRA and YSYEKL. This CDR3 has 16 residues. The trim removed 1 base at V and 6 bases at J, leaving 7 bases unmatched. The CDR3 region has the DNA TGCGCCAGCAGCCAAGCCAGGACAGGGGACGGTCAGCCCCAGCATTTT. This codes for CASSQARTGDGQPQHF.

The chain recombines TRBV7-9 with TRBJ1-2, with 7 nucleotides matching TRBD1. Trimming removed 8 bases from V and 0 bases from J; junction bases left unmatched: 6. Germline V CDR1 and CDR2: SEHNR, FQNEAQ (reference sequence). The CDR3 extends over 14 amino acids. The CDR3 DNA sequence: TGTGCCAGCGCCCTGGGGACAGCTAACTATGGCTACACCTTC. This sequence encodes CASALGTANYGYTF.

This chain links TRBV11-3 with TRBJ2-7; 7 positions agree with TRBD1. The V segment lost 5 bases and the J segment 2 bases; nucleotides outside the gene matches: 9. Germline loops: CDR1 SGHNT, CDR2 YENEEA. This CDR3 spans 15 amino acids. The chain's CDR3 is CASSTKGQVAYEQYF. CDR3 bases: TGTGCCAGCAGCACAAAAGGACAGGTGGCCTACGAGCAGTACTTC.

The rearrangement uses TRBV4-2 and TRBJ1-1; D gene ambiguous. The length of the CDR3 is 13 residues. Germline V CDR1 and CDR2: LGHNA, YNFKEQ. The V end lost 11 bases, the J end lost 0 bases, and 13 bases lay between the germline ends. The CDR3 spells CACGAKVNTEAFF. The CDR3, as DNA: TGTGCCTGCGGAGCGAAAGTGAACACTGAAGCTTTCTTT.

The chain employs TRBV28 and TRBJ1-2; D uncertain. V was clipped by 6 bases and J by 1 base, with 21 bases between them. Per germline, CDR1 MDHEN and CDR2 SYDVKM. The CDR3 is 17 residues long. CDR3 loop: CASRPSQIRGRNYGYTF. The CDR3 DNA sequence: TGTGCCAGCAGACCTAGCCAAATTCGTGGCCGTAACTATGGCTACACCTTC.

V gene TRBV15 combines with J gene TRBJ2-3; D is uncertain. Germline loops: CDR1 LNHNV, CDR2 YYDKDF (reference sequence). The CDR3 length is 13 residues. Trimming left V 0 bases short and J 5 bases short, with 6 bases between. CDR3 amino acids: CATSRDSGDTQYF. In nucleotides, the CDR3 is TGTGCCACCAGCAGAGATAGTGGAGATACGCAGTATTTT. Using reference TRBV15 and TRBJ2-3 for the parts outside the CDR3, the full variable domain is DAMVIQNPRYQVTQFGKPVTLSCSQTLNHNVMYWYQQKSSQAPKLLFHYYDKDFNNEADTPDNFQSRRPNTSFCFLDIRSPGLGDTAMYLCATSRDSGDTQYFGPGTRLTVL.

This chain joins TRBV7-9 and TRBJ2-7; 9 bases map to TRBD2. This CDR3 contains 14 residues. V lost 4 bases to trimming and J lost 7 bases; unmatched junction nucleotides: 8. Per germline, CDR1 SEHNR and CDR2 FQNEAQ (reference sequence). The CDR3 DNA reads as TGTGCCAGCAGCTCTAGTACTAGCGGGCTGGAGCAGTACTTC. Encoded protein: CASSSSTSGLEQYF. Based on the CDR3 plus reference TRBV7-9 and TRBJ2-7, the full variable domain is DTGVSQNPRHKITKRGQNVTFRCDPISEHNRLYWYRQTLGQGPEFLTYFQNEAQLEKSRLLSDRFSAERPKGSFSTLEIQRTEQGDSAMYLCASSSSTSGLEQYFGPGTRLTVT.

This chain links TRBV7-6 with TRBJ2-6, with D maybe TRBD2 (5 bases). Germline-derived CDR1 and CDR2 are SGHVS and FNYEAQ. Trimming pared 6 bases from V and 4 bases from J, leaving 10 bases between. This CDR3 is built from 14 residues. CDR3 sequence: CASSSRVGANVLTF. DNA for the CDR3: TGTGCCAGCAGTTCGAGGGTCGGGGCCAACGTCCTGACTTTC.

The chain recombines TRBV2 with TRBJ1-1; unclear D gene. The CDR3 consists of 15 residues. Germline-derived CDR1 and CDR2 are SNHLY and FYNNEI. Trimming pared 3 bases from V and 0 bases from J, leaving 11 bases between. CDR3 sequence (DNA): TGTGCCAGCAGTGATGACGACTACATGAACACTGAAGCTTTCTTT. It translates to CASSDDDYMNTEAFF.